The rows below give T cell receptor beta chains drawn from one sample of a study of spatial heterogeneity in lung cancer. TCRdb reprocessed the 5' RACE reads via MiXCR and lists one record per CDR3 protein. Of over 50,000 distinct CDR3 sequences detected, around 8.2% appear once; the ten largest clones hold roughly 16%. Sequenced material: PBMCs, taken at surgery. Receptor source: a female donor with early-stage non-small cell lung cancer. CDR3s include the opening cysteine and the closing phenylalanine or tryptophan. Fields, in order: V gene, CDR3 length, D gene, clone size, J gene, CDR3 protein, CDR3 DNA. D genes are given only for firm matches. The size entry is marked missing in some rows and otherwise reads once, few, many or a size class.

>TRBV20-1|13|-|-|TRBJ1-1
CSARPFGAGEAFF
TGCAGTGCTAGACCATTCGGAGCAGGGGAAGCTTTCTTT
>TRBV21-1|16|-|many|TRBJ2-3
CASSNGTSGESDTQYF
TGTGCCAGCAGCAATGGGACTAGCGGGGAGAGTGATACGCAGTATTTT
>TRBV2|14|-|-|TRBJ1-6
CASTRDIAGSPLHF
TGTGCCAGCACTCGGGACATAGCTGGTTCACCCCTCCACTTT
>TRBV6-7|18|-|-|TRBJ2-3
CASSYSPGGPSSTDTQYF
TGTGCCAGCAGTTACTCCCCAGGCGGCCCCTCCAGCACAGATACGCAGTATTTT
>TRBV29-1|14|-|many|TRBJ2-2
CSVEHTVNTGELFF
TGCAGCGTTGAACACACTGTGAACACCGGGGAGCTGTTTTTT
>TRBV15|14|-|many|TRBJ1-5
CATSPLGWGQPQHF
TGTGCCACCAGCCCTCTTGGGTGGGGTCAGCCCCAGCATTTT
>TRBV6-6|15|TRBD1|-|TRBJ1-5
CASSPGGRSNQPQHF
TGTGCCAGCAGTCCAGGGGGCAGAAGCAATCAGCCCCAGCATTTT
>TRBV11-2|15|-|-|TRBJ2-3
CASSPDGASTDTQYF
TGTGCCAGCAGTCCGGACGGGGCCAGCACAGATACGCAGTATTTT
>TRBV6-2/TRBV6-3|18|TRBD2|few|TRBJ2-2
CASSFRTSGRANTGELFF
TGTGCCAGCAGCTTCCGGACTAGCGGGAGGGCGAACACCGGGGAGCTGTTTTTT
>TRBV7-2|15|-|few|TRBJ2-3
CASSLPRSTVNTQYF
TGTGCCAGCAGCTTACCCAGATCCACAGTGAATACGCAGTATTTT
>TRBV7-2|15|-|-|TRBJ1-6
CASSTPGQYNSPLHF
TGTGCCAGCAGTACGCCGGGACAATATAATTCACCCCTCCACTTT
>TRBV28|16|TRBD1|-|TRBJ1-5
CASTPGGTGRRQPQHF
TGTGCCAGCACTCCGGGGGGGACAGGGCGAAGGCAGCCCCAGCATTTT
>TRBV7-9|16|-|-|TRBJ2-5
CASLTPTEFGEETQYF
TGTGCCAGCCTTACCCCAACAGAGTTCGGAGAAGAGACCCAGTACTTC
>TRBV24-1|16|-|-|TRBJ1-5
CATSDGWGDSNQPQHF
TGTGCCACCAGTGATGGGTGGGGAGATAGCAATCAGCCCCAGCATTTT
>TRBV27|16|TRBD2|-|TRBJ2-1
CASSLPSGESYNEQFF
TGTGCCAGCAGTTTGCCTAGCGGAGAATCCTACAATGAGCAGTTCTTC
>TRBV11-3|16|TRBD2|-|TRBJ2-7
CASSYPSGRALYEQYF
TGTGCCAGCAGCTACCCTAGCGGGAGGGCCCTCTACGAGCAGTACTTC
>TRBV2|14|-|few|TRBJ2-3
CASRQAPGTDTQYF
TGTGCCAGCAGGCAGGCACCGGGCACAGATACGCAGTATTTT
>TRBV20-1|12|-|few|TRBJ1-1
CSASRPNTEAFF
TGCAGTGCTAGTCGGCCGAACACTGAAGCTTTCTTT
>TRBV7-2|17|-|-|TRBJ1-2
CASSLEIGGRGNYGYTF
TGTGCCAGCAGCTTAGAGATTGGCGGCCGAGGTAACTATGGCTACACCTTC
>TRBV7-9|15|-|medium-sized|TRBJ1-1
CASSTTGTLNTEAFF
TGTGCCAGCAGCACAACCGGGACACTCAACACTGAAGCTTTCTTT
>TRBV6-4|14|TRBD2|many|TRBJ2-3
CASSSGTNTDTQYF
TGTGCCAGCAGTTCCGGGACTAACACAGATACGCAGTATTTT
>TRBV20-1|15|TRBD1|-|TRBJ2-3
CSARDPGQGTDTQYF
TGCAGTGCTAGAGATCCAGGACAGGGGACGGATACGCAGTATTTT
>TRBV12-3/TRBV12-4|16|-|few|TRBJ1-1
CASSSGSGRPGTEAFF
TGTGCCAGCAGTTCGGGCTCAGGCCGCCCGGGGACTGAAGCTTTCTTT
>TRBV5-1|16|-|-|TRBJ2-3
CASSLDGDAGTDTQYF
TGCGCCAGCAGCTTGGACGGAGATGCGGGCACAGATACGCAGTATTTT
>TRBV12-3/TRBV12-4|14|-|few|TRBJ1-2
CASSPFRGRGDYTF
TGTGCCAGCAGTCCCTTTAGGGGTAGAGGTGACTACACCTTC
>TRBV3-1|11|-|few|TRBJ2-5
CASSQEETQYF
TGTGCCAGCAGCCAAGAGGAGACCCAGTACTTC
>TRBV20-1|15|-|few|TRBJ2-3
CSAATPGPTTDTQYF
TGCAGTGCAGCCACACCGGGACCAACCACAGATACGCAGTATTTT
>TRBV7-2|16|TRBD1|few|TRBJ1-2
CASSIGQGAVNYGYTF
TGTGCCAGCAGCATTGGACAGGGGGCGGTTAACTATGGCTACACCTTC
>TRBV5-1|14|-|many|TRBJ2-5
CASSLQGGRETQYF
TGCGCCAGCAGCCTACAGGGGGGGAGAGAGACCCAGTACTTC
>TRBV18|16|-|many|TRBJ2-3
CASSPTGGASTDTQYF
TGTGCCAGCTCACCAACCGGGGGCGCAAGCACAGATACGCAGTATTTT
>TRBV7-8|14|-|many|TRBJ2-5
CASSLTSPQETQYF
TGTGCCAGCAGCTTGACCAGTCCCCAAGAGACCCAGTACTTC
>TRBV5-1|12|-|-|TRBJ1-1
CASSSRTTEAFF
TGCGCCAGCAGCTCCCGGACGACCGAAGCTTTCTTT
>TRBV7-3|16|-|-|TRBJ2-2
CASSPRGPTNTGELFF
TGTGCCAGCAGCCCCCGGGGACCTACGAACACCGGGGAGCTGTTTTTT
>TRBV18|14|TRBD1|-|TRBJ1-4
CASSYTGGVEKLFF
TGTGCCAGCTCATATACAGGGGGTGTTGAAAAACTGTTTTTT
>TRBV12-3/TRBV12-4|13|-|-|TRBJ1-3
CASRWVEGNTIYF
TGTGCCAGTCGGTGGGTGGAAGGAAACACCATATATTTT
>TRBV7-2|15|TRBD2|-|TRBJ2-1
CASSLGTSGGVEQFF
TGTGCCAGCAGCTTAGGGACTAGCGGGGGAGTGGAGCAGTTCTTC
>TRBV20-1|17|-|few|TRBJ1-5
CSARDGVFLGGNQPQHF
TGCAGTGCTAGAGATGGGGTCTTCTTGGGGGGCAATCAGCCCCAGCATTTT
>TRBV12-3/TRBV12-4|15|-|few|TRBJ2-1
CASRDGGGSYNEQFF
TGTGCCAGCAGGGACGGTGGGGGGTCCTACAATGAGCAGTTCTTC